The sequence of this TCR beta chain was determined in a study of blood T cell repertoires in COVID-19. For the study at large: There were acute and convalescent COVID-19 samples, and they came from the United States, Italy and Spain. In each case, the material was cDNA or gDNA derived from T cells, B-cell-depleted T cells, or PBMCs.

The CDR3 has 14 residues. V was pared by 6 bases and J by 2 bases, with 11 bases between. CDR1 is LNHDA, CDR2 SQIVND, per germline (reference sequence). Per the authors' pipeline: Counts of nucleated cells, estimated from reference gene primer amplification, were obtained. Repertoires were generated with immunoSEQ multiplex PCR, while TCRdb's copy carries only in-frame clones and drops some. The V and J calls and clone size are taken from that table; D and trimming were inferred from the DNA. The table shows 78,000 or so clones, with roughly four fifths occurring only once. Source material: peripheral blood. The genes are TRBV19 and TRBJ1-3; no clear D gene. The TCR originated in a woman aged 55-69 years with acute or convalescent COVID-19. The DNA of the CDR3 is TGTGCCAGTAGCTCCATAACAACTGGAAACACCATATATTTT. This translates into CASSSITTGNTIYF.